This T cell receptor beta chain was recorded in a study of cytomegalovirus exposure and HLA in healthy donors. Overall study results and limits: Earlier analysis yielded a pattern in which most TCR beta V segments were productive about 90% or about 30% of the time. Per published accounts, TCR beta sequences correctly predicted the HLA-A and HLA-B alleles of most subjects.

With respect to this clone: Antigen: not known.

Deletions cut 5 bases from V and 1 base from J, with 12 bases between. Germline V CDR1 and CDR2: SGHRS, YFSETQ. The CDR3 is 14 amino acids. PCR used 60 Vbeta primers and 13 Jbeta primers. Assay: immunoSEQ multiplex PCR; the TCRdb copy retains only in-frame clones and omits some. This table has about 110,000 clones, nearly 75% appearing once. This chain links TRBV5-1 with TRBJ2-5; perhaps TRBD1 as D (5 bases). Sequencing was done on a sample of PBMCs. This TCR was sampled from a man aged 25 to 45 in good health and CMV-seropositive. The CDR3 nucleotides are TGCGCCAGCAGTTCCGCAGACAGCCAAGAGACCCAGTACTTC. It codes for CASSSADSQETQYF.